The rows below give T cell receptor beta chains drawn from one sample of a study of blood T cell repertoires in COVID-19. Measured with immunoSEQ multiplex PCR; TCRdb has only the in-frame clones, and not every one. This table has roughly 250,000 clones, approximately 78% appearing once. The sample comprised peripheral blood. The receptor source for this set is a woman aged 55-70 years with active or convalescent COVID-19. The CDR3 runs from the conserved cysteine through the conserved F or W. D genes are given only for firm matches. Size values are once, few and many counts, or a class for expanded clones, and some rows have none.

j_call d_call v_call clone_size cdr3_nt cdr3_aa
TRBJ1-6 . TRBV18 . TGTGCCAGCTCACCAGTGGGTCTAGGTGGTTCGGGTAATTCACCCCTCCACTTT CASSPVGLGGSGNSPLHF
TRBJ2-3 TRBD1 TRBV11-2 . TGTGCCAGCAGCTTTGCCGCAGGGGGTAGGACAGATACGCAGTATTTT CASSFAAGGRTDTQYF
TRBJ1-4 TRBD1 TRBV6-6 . TGTGCCAGCAGTCTTGTTCAGGGGGCGAGGGACGAAAAACTGTTTTTT CASSLVQGARDEKLFF
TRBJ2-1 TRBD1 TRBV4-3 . TGCGCCAGCAGCCAAGCTATTGCACAGGGGGACAATGAGCAGTTCTTC CASSQAIAQGDNEQFF
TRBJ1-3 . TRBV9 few TGTGCCAGCTCCGCCGGGAGACAGACGTATGGAAACACCATATATTTT CASSAGRQTYGNTIYF
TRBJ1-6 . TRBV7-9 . TGTGCCAGCAGCGTGGGGCAGTCCGCATCCCTCCACTTT CASSVGQSASLHF
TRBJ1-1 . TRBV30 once TGTGCCTGGAGCCCCTGGGGAGGGCTGGGCACTGAAGCTTTCTTT CAWSPWGGLGTEAFF
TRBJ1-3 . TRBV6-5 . TGTGCCAGCAGTTACTCGGGGGACTACTCTGGAAACACCATATATTTT CASSYSGDYSGNTIYF
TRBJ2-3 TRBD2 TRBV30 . TGTGCCTGGAGTGGCCAGCGGGGGGCCACAGATACGCAGTATTTT CAWSGQRGATDTQYF
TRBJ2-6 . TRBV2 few TGTGCCAGCGGCAACGTGGAGTCAGCTGGGGCCAACGTCCTGACTTTC CASGNVESAGANVLTF